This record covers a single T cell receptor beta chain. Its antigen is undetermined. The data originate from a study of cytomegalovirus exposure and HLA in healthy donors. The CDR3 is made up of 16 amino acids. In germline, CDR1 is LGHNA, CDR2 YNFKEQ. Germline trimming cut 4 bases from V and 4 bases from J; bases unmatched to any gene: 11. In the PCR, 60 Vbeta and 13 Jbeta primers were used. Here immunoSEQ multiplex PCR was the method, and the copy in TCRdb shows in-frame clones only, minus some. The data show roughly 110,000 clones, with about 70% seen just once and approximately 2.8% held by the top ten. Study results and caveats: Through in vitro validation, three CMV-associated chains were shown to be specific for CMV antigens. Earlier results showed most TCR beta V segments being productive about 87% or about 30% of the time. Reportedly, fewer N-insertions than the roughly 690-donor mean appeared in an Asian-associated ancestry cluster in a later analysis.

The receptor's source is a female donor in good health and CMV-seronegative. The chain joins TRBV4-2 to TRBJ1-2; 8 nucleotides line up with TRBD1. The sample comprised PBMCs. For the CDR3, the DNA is TGTGCCAGCAGCCCCCTCCCCAGGGGGCCTTCCTATGGCTACACCTTC. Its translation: CASSPLPRGPSYGYTF.